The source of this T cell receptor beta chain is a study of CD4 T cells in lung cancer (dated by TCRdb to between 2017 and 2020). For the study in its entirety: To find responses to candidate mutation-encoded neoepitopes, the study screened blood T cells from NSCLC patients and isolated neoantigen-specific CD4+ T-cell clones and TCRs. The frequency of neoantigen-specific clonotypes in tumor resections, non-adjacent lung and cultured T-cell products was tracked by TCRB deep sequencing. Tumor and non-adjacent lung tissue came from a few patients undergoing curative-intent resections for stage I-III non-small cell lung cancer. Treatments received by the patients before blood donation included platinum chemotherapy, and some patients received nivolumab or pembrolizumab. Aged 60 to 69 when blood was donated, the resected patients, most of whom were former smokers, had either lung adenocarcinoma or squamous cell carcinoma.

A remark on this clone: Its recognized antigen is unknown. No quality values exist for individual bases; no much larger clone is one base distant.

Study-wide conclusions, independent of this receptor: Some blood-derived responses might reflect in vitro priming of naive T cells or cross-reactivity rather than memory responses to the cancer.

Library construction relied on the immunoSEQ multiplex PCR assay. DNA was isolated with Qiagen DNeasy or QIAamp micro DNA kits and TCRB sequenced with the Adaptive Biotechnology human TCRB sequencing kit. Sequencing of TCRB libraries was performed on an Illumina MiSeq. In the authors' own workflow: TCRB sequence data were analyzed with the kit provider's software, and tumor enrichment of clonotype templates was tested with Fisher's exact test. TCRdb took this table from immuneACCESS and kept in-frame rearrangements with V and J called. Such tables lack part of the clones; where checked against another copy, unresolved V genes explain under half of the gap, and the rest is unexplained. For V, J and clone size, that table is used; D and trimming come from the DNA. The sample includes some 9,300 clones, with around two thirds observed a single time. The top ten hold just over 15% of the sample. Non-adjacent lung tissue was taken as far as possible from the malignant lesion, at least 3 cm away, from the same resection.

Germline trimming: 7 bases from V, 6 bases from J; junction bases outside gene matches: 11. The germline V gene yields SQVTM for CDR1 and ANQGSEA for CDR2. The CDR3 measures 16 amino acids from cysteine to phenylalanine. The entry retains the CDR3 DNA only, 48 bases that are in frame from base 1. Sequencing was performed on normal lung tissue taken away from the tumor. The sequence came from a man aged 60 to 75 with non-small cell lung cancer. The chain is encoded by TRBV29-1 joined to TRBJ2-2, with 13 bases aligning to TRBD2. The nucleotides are TGCAGCGCCCGAGGGGGACTAGCGGGGAGCTCCGGGGAGCTGTTTTTT. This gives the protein CSARGGLAGSSGELFF.